This T cell receptor beta chain was sequenced during a study of CD8 T cells in Susac syndrome. Per the germline V gene, CDR1 is MNHEY and CDR2 is SVGAGI. Deletions cut 5 bases from V and 3 bases from J, with 10 bases between. The CDR3 has 14 amino acids. CD8+ and CD4+ T cells were negatively isolated; TEMRA cells were FACS-enriched. Reverse transcription of about 0.5 to 1 ug RNA used random hexamers. Amplification of TCR beta CDR3 spanned 54 Vbeta and 13 Jbeta via immunoSEQ multiplex PCR. TCRdb reprocessed the immunoSEQ multiplex PCR reads with MiXCR, giving one entry per CDR3 protein. The sample includes about 110,000 distinct CDR3 sequences, roughly 95% of them seen just once.

This sequence joins TRBV6-5 and TRBJ2-2; tentatively, D is TRBD2 (5 bases). The sample taken for sequencing was CD4+ T cells from PBMCs. The receptor's source is a human donor in good health. CDR3 sequence: CASSARVDTGELFF. CDR3 sequence (DNA): TGTGCCAGCAGTGCGAGGGTGGACACCGGGGAGCTGTTTTTT.